Listed below are T cell receptor beta chains from one sample, sequenced in a study of OX40 agonist ivuxolimab in advanced cancers. This table comes from immunoSEQ multiplex PCR, and its TCRdb copy is limited to in-frame clones, with some not included. Here the sample spans 65,000 to 80,000 clones, about nine tenths being singletons. The sequencing here drew on CD4+ or CD8+ T cells sorted from blood, taken in a trial of the OX40 agonist ivuxolimab. The receptor set was obtained from an adult with an advanced solid tumor such as melanoma, head and neck, liver or kidney cancer. CDR3s include the opening cysteine and the closing phenylalanine or tryptophan. Fields, in order: CDR3 protein, CDR3 DNA, D gene, clone size, J gene, V gene. The D gene is left open where the match is weak. Not all rows give a size; the values are once, few, many and, for expanded clones, a class.

cdr3_aa: CASSRTGAKNIQYF
cdr3_nt: TGTGCCAGCAGCAGGACAGGGGCCAAAAACATTCAGTACTTC
d_call: TRBD1
clone_size: NA
j_call: TRBJ2-4
v_call: TRBV6-5

cdr3_aa: CASSDQGYEQYF
cdr3_nt: TGTGCCAGCAGCGATCAGGGGTACGAGCAGTACTTC
d_call: NA
clone_size: NA
j_call: TRBJ2-7
v_call: TRBV7-2

cdr3_aa: CASSVSAGIRETQYF
cdr3_nt: TGTGCCAGCAGCGTATCGGCGGGAATTCGGGAGACCCAGTACTTC
d_call: NA
clone_size: NA
j_call: TRBJ2-5
v_call: TRBV9

cdr3_aa: CASSLPPKNIQYF
cdr3_nt: TGTGCCAGCAGCTTACCACCCAAAAACATTCAGTACTTC
d_call: NA
clone_size: once
j_call: TRBJ2-4
v_call: TRBV7-3

cdr3_aa: CASSQEVGLHTGELFF
cdr3_nt: TGTGCCAGCAGCCAAGAGGTCGGTCTACACACCGGGGAGCTGTTTTTT
d_call: NA
clone_size: NA
j_call: TRBJ2-2
v_call: TRBV4-2

cdr3_aa: CASGLDGRGLAAYNEQFF
cdr3_nt: TGTGCTAGTGGTTTGGATGGGAGGGGACTAGCGGCATACAATGAGCAGTTCTTC
d_call: TRBD2
clone_size: NA
j_call: TRBJ2-1
v_call: TRBV12-5

cdr3_aa: CASSLGSGTYNEQFF
cdr3_nt: TGTGCCAGTAGTCTAGGTAGCGGGACCTACAATGAGCAGTTCTTC
d_call: TRBD2
clone_size: NA
j_call: TRBJ2-1
v_call: TRBV19

cdr3_aa: CASSYLGTASYEQYF
cdr3_nt: TGTGCCAGCAGTTACCTTGGGACGGCCAGCTACGAGCAGTACTTC
d_call: NA
clone_size: NA
j_call: TRBJ2-7
v_call: TRBV6-5

cdr3_aa: CASSAGQGGTEAFF
cdr3_nt: TGTGCCAGCAGCGCCGGTCAGGGAGGCACTGAAGCTTTCTTT
d_call: NA
clone_size: NA
j_call: TRBJ1-1
v_call: TRBV14

cdr3_aa: CASSFGTSSYEQYF
cdr3_nt: TGTGCCAGCAGCTTCGGGACCTCATCCTACGAGCAGTACTTC
d_call: NA
clone_size: NA
j_call: TRBJ2-7
v_call: TRBV7-2

cdr3_aa: CASGPGQGGTGELFF
cdr3_nt: TGCGCCAGCGGACCGGGACAGGGGGGCACCGGGGAGCTGTTTTTT
d_call: TRBD1
clone_size: NA
j_call: TRBJ2-2
v_call: TRBV5-1

cdr3_aa: CASSPRTGRETQYF
cdr3_nt: TGTGCCAGCAGTCCCCGGACAGGGCGAGAGACCCAGTACTTC
d_call: TRBD1
clone_size: NA
j_call: TRBJ2-5
v_call: TRBV6-5

cdr3_aa: CASSDKGTSTDTQYF
cdr3_nt: TGTGCCTCCAGCGATAAGGGGACTAGCACAGATACGCAGTATTTT
d_call: NA
clone_size: few
j_call: TRBJ2-3
v_call: TRBV9

cdr3_aa: CASTIPFMSGELFF
cdr3_nt: TGTGCCAGCACCATACCCTTTATGTCCGGGGAGCTGTTTTTT
d_call: NA
clone_size: once
j_call: TRBJ2-2
v_call: TRBV11-2

cdr3_aa: CASSPPRWRDSSSYNEQFF
cdr3_nt: TGTGCCAGCAGCCCCCCCCGCTGGCGGGATTCCAGCTCCTACAATGAGCAGTTCTTC
d_call: NA
clone_size: NA
j_call: TRBJ2-1
v_call: TRBV13

cdr3_aa: CASSYGQGVSEQYF
cdr3_nt: TGTGCCAGCAGCTATGGACAGGGGGTGAGCGAGCAGTACTTC
d_call: TRBD1
clone_size: NA
j_call: TRBJ2-7
v_call: TRBV6-5

cdr3_aa: CASTTGSGDCVRNNEQFF
cdr3_nt: TGCGCCAGCACCACCGGGTCGGGAGATTGCGTAAGGAACAATGAGCAGTTCTTC
d_call: NA
clone_size: NA
j_call: TRBJ2-1
v_call: TRBV10-1

cdr3_aa: CASSRAGGHTGELFF
cdr3_nt: TGTGCCAGCAGTCGGGCGGGAGGTCACACCGGGGAGCTGTTTTTT
d_call: TRBD2
clone_size: NA
j_call: TRBJ2-2
v_call: TRBV7-6

cdr3_aa: CASSLVASGSSYEQYF
cdr3_nt: TGTGCCAGCAGCTTAGTGGCTAGCGGGAGCTCCTACGAGCAGTACTTC
d_call: TRBD2
clone_size: NA
j_call: TRBJ2-7
v_call: TRBV7-9